This T cell receptor beta chain was documented in a study of post-analysis software for immune sequencing data. Study-wide results and caveats: Compared with controls, patients had more of about 5 TRBV segments, including TRBV5-6, TRBV5-1 and TRBV20-1.

Notes on this clonotype: Antigen: not known.

Included in the TCR beta cDNA libraries were unique molecular identifiers. One entry per CDR3 protein results from TCRdb running MiXCR on the PCR reads. The table shows about 570,000 distinct CDR3 sequences, with 34% occurring only once. The CDR3 length is 15 residues. Germline assignment: CDR1 SGHTA and CDR2 FQGNSA. Trimming shortened V by 11 bases and J by 3 bases, and 20 bases separated the two germline ends. The rearrangement uses TRBV7-2 and TRBJ2-1; D is ambiguous. This TCR was recovered from a girl aged 2 to 17 with multiple sclerosis. Sample: blood. CDR3 protein: CAGTQPEGFYNEQFF. The CDR3 nucleotides read TGTGCCGGCACCCAGCCGGAAGGGTTCTACAATGAGCAGTTCTTC.